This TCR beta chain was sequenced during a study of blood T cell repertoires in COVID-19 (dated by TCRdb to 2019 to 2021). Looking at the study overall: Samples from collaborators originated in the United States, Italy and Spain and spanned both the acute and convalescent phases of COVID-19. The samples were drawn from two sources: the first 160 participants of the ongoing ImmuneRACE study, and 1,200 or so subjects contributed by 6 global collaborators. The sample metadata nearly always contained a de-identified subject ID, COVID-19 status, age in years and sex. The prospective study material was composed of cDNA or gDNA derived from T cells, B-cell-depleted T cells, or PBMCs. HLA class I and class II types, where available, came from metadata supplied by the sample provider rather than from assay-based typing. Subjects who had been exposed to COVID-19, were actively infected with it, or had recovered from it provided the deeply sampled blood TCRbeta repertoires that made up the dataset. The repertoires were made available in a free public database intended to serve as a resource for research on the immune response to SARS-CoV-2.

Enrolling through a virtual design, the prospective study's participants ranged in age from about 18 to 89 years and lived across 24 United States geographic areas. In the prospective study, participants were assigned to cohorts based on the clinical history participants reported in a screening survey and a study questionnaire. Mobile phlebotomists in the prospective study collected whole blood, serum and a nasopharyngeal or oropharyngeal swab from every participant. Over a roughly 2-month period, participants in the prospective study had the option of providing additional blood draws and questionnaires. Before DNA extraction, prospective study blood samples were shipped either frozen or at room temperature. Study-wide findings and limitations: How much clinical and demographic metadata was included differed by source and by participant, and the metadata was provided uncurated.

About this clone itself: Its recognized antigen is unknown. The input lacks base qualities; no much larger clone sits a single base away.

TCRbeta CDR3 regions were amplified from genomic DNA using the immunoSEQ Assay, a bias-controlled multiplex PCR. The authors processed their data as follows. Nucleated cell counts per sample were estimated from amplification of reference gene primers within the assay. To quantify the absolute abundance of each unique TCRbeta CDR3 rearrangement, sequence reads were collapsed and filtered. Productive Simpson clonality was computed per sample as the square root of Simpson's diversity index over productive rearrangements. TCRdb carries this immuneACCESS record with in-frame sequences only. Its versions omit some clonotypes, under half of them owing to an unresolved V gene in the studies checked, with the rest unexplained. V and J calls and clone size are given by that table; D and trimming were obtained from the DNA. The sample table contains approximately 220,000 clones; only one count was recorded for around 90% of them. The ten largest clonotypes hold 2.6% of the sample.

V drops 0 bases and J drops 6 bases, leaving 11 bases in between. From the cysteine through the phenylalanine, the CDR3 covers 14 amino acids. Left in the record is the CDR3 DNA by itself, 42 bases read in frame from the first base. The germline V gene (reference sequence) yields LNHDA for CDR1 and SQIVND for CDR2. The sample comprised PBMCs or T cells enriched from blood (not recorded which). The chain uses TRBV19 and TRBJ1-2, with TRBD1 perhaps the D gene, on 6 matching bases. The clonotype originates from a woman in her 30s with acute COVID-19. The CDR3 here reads CASSIDLGADGYTF. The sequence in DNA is TGTGCCAGTAGTATAGATTTGGGGGCGGATGGCTACACCTTC.